These T cell receptor beta chains were read from a single sample in a study of breast tumors, draining lymph nodes, adjacent tissues. TCRdb ran MiXCR on the multiplex PCR reads and lists one entry per CDR3 protein. The data hold around 230,000 distinct CDR3 sequences, with nearly 35% observed a single time. Sequencing was carried out using axillary lymph node tissue. Source of these receptors: a female donor with breast cancer. Some clones in this sample may be carry-over from other donors' samples. Both conserved end residues are part of each CDR3. A D gene is named only where the DNA matches it firmly. Some rows have no size entry. The others give once, few or many, or a class for an expanded clone.

.,TRBJ2-6,many,TRBV7-2,TGTGCCAGCAGCTTGGTCAGTCTTAGCTCTGGGGCCAACGTCCTGACTTTC,CASSLVSLSSGANVLTF
TRBD1,TRBJ1-5,.,TRBV24-1,TGTGCTAGAAGGCAAGGGGGCAGTATGGGTCAGCCCCAGCATTTT,CARRQGGSMGQPQHF
TRBD1,TRBJ2-7,many,TRBV12-3/TRBV12-4,TGTGCCAGCAGCTTTCAGGGGGCGCCTTACGAGCAGTACTTC,CASSFQGAPYEQYF
TRBD2,TRBJ2-2,many,TRBV2,TGTGCCAGCAGGCTCAGGACTAGTAACACCGGGGAGCTGTTTTTT,CASRLRTSNTGELFF
TRBD1,TRBJ1-4,.,TRBV20-1,TGCAGTGCTAAGACAGGGGCAACTAATGAAAAACTGTTTTTT,CSAKTGATNEKLFF
.,TRBJ2-7,.,TRBV5-4,TGTGCCAGCGGAGGGATGTCTGGGGCCAACTACGAGCAGTACTTC,CASGGMSGANYEQYF
.,TRBJ1-5,.,TRBV2,TGTGCCAGCAGTGAACACGAGGGGCAGCCCCAGCATTTT,CASSEHEGQPQHF
TRBD2,TRBJ2-7,many,TRBV5-4,TGTGCCAGCAGCTTACTAGCGGGGGGCTCCTACGAGCAGTACTTC,CASSLLAGGSYEQYF
.,TRBJ1-1,.,TRBV20-1,TGCAGTGCAGCGAGGGGATCCAACACTGAAGCTTTCTTT,CSAARGSNTEAFF
.,TRBJ1-1,.,TRBV6-9,TGCGCCAGCAGTGGTGGAAGAACAGGCACTGAAGCTTTCTTT,CASSGGRTGTEAFF
.,TRBJ2-7,many,TRBV7-8,TGTGCCAGCAGCTTAGCGCCGGGCGGGTTCTACGAGCAGTACTTC,CASSLAPGGFYEQYF
.,TRBJ1-2,many,TRBV9,TGTGCCAGCAGCCCACCACCGGGGCGCGGGGGCTACACCTTC,CASSPPPGRGGYTF
TRBD2,TRBJ2-5,many,TRBV2,TGTGCCAGCAGTCCACTAGCGGGGGATCACCAAGAGACCCAGTACTTC,CASSPLAGDHQETQYF
.,TRBJ1-5,many,TRBV4-3,TGCGCCAGCAGCCAAGAGTCGGGAAGCAATCAGCCCCAGCATTTT,CASSQESGSNQPQHF
TRBD2,TRBJ2-1,many,TRBV7-9,TGTGCCAGCAGCGACCCACTAGCGGGGGGACACAATGAGCAGTTCTTC,CASSDPLAGGHNEQFF
.,TRBJ2-5,many,TRBV15,TGTGCCACCAGCAGAGAGTGGCGCAGGTGGCAGCTCAAAGAGACCCAGTACTTC,CATSREWRRWQLKETQYF
TRBD1,TRBJ2-2,many,TRBV11-3,TGTGCCAGCAGCTTAGTTGGACAGGGGTACACCGGGGAGCTGTTTTTT,CASSLVGQGYTGELFF
.,TRBJ2-3,many,TRBV20-1,TGCAGTGCTCAGTCACTCCGCTGGGGCACAGATACGCAGTATTTT,CSAQSLRWGTDTQYF
.,TRBJ1-5,many,TRBV20-1,TGCAGTGCTAGAGCCACAGGTTGGTCCCAGCATTTT,CSARATGWSQHF
.,TRBJ1-5,many,TRBV6-6,TGTGCCAGCAGTTACAAAGGAAATAGCAATCAGCCCCAGCATTTT,CASSYKGNSNQPQHF
TRBD2,TRBJ2-3,many,TRBV2,TGTGCCAGCAGAGAGCGGGGGGGCCAGAAAGATACGCAGTATTTT,CASRERGGQKDTQYF
.,TRBJ1-5,.,TRBV7-3,TGTGCCAGCAGTCCCGAGCCGGGGGGCTCGTTACATTTT,CASSPEPGGSLHF
TRBD2,TRBJ2-1,many,TRBV2,TGTGCCAGCAGTGCGAGCGGGGGGAGCTCCTACAATGAGCAGTTCTTC,CASSASGGSSYNEQFF
.,TRBJ2-5,many,TRBV6-5,TGTGCCAGCAGTTACACTCAGTACAAGGAGACCCAGTACTTC,CASSYTQYKETQYF
TRBD1,TRBJ2-4,many,TRBV7-8,TGTGCCAGCAGCCCGACAGGGAACATTCAGTACTTC,CASSPTGNIQYF
.,TRBJ2-5,many,TRBV3-1,TGTGCCAGCAGCCAAGTAAAACCCTCAGCAGAGACCCAGTACTTC,CASSQVKPSAETQYF
.,TRBJ2-3,many,TRBV11-1,TGTGCCAGCAGCTTAAACAGGGGCACAGATACGCAGTATTTT,CASSLNRGTDTQYF
.,TRBJ1-1,.,TRBV11-2,TGTGCCAGCAGCTTATTGGGGCGGACTGAAGCTTTCTTT,CASSLLGRTEAFF
TRBD2,TRBJ2-5,many,TRBV20-1,TGCAGTCCGAGGGGAGCGGGGGAGCAAGAGACCCAGTACTTC,CSPRGAGEQETQYF
.,TRBJ1-5,.,TRBV6-2/TRBV6-3,TGTGCCAGCAGTTACTCTTTTCGTTGGGGGGACGTTGATAGCAATCAGCCCCAGCATTTT,CASSYSFRWGDVDSNQPQHF
.,TRBJ2-4,few,TRBV7-2,TGTGCCAGCAGCTTAGACGGCAGAAGTGAGGACATTCAGTACTTC,CASSLDGRSEDIQYF
.,TRBJ2-5,many,TRBV20-1,TGCAGTGCTAGACATGCGGCTAGCAGAGAGACCCAGTACTTC,CSARHAASRETQYF
.,TRBJ2-6,.,TRBV2,TGTGCCAGCAGTGAAGGGGGGGCATTC,CASSEGGAF
.,TRBJ2-7,many,TRBV7-9,TGTGCCAGCAGAAAGATAGCCCACGAGCAGTACTTC,CASRKIAHEQYF
TRBD1,TRBJ2-7,many,TRBV6-1,TGTGCCAGCCGACAGGGCTACGAGCAGTACTTC,CASRQGYEQYF
.,TRBJ1-3,many,TRBV5-1,TGCGCCAGCAGCTTGGCGGCAGGGGACGGAAACACCATATATTTT,CASSLAAGDGNTIYF
TRBD1,TRBJ2-1,few,TRBV6-1,TGTGCCAGCAGAGCCGGGACAGGGGTCGGGAATGAGCAGTTCTTC,CASRAGTGVGNEQFF
.,TRBJ2-5,many,TRBV20-1,TGCAGTGCTATGTCGGGAGAAGAGACCCAGTACTTC,CSAMSGEETQYF
.,TRBJ2-7,.,TRBV20-1,TGCAGTGCTAGAGACCCGACCGCCCTGGGGCGAGCCTACGAGCAGTACTTC,CSARDPTALGRAYEQYF
TRBD1,TRBJ2-5,many,TRBV7-9,TGTGCCAGCAGACAAACAGGGGCGAATCAAGAGACCCAGTACTTC,CASRQTGANQETQYF
TRBD1,TRBJ2-1,many,TRBV11-3,TGTGCCAGCAGCTTTGACAGGGCCCCCTACAATGAGCAGTTCTTC,CASSFDRAPYNEQFF
.,TRBJ1-3,.,TRBV6-5,TGTGCCACCCCGGGACTTGGAAACACCATATATTTT,CATPGLGNTIYF
.,TRBJ2-7,many,TRBV3-1,TGTGCCAGCAGTCCGACGGAGCGCTACGAGCAGTACTTC,CASSPTERYEQYF
TRBD1,TRBJ2-5,.,TRBV20-1,TGCAGTGCCCAGGACAGGGATGAGACCCAGTACTTC,CSAQDRDETQYF
.,TRBJ2-1,many,TRBV19,TGTGCCAGTAGTAGGGTAGGGGGTTTAGGAGGCTCCTACAATGAGCAGTTCTTC,CASSRVGGLGGSYNEQFF
.,TRBJ1-2,many,TRBV2,TGTGCCAGCAGTGATTTGTCCTCCTGGGATGGCTACACCTTC,CASSDLSSWDGYTF